Following are 20 T cell receptor beta chains from one sample sequenced in a study of blood T cell repertoires in COVID-19. Assay used: immunoSEQ multiplex PCR; TCRdb lists only in-frame clones, some missing. The sample includes under 300,000 clones, roughly four fifths of them seen just once. Input material: PBMCs or T cells enriched from blood (not recorded which). Receptors were obtained from a man in his fifties or sixties who had recovered from COVID-19.

The rearrangement links TRBV5-5 to TRBJ1-4; 11 nucleotides line up with TRBD1. Per the germline V gene, CDR1 is SGHKS and CDR2 is YYEKEE (reference sequence). The CDR3 contains 16 residues. The J segment lost 11 bases and the V segment lost 4 bases, leaving 13 bases of the junction unmatched. The CDR3 DNA sequence: TGTGCCAGCAGCGACGGGACAGGGGGGAACCTTGGGAAACTGTTTTTT. Its translation is CASSDGTGGNLGKLFF.

This clone was seen only once. The chain recombines TRBV2 with TRBJ2-5, with 15 bases that match TRBD2. The CDR3 extends over 15 amino acids. Germline V lookup: CDR1 SNHLY, CDR2 FYNNEI. Trimming removed 6 bases from V and 4 bases from J; junction bases left unmatched: 3. CDR3 loop: CASSGGLAGGETQYF. The CDR3 region has the DNA TGTGCCAGCAGCGGGGGACTAGCGGGGGGAGAGACCCAGTACTTC.

The rearrangement joins TRBV7-6 to TRBJ2-1; 8 bases match TRBD2. Trimming at V came to 5 bases and at J to 0 bases, leaving 3 bases not matched to a gene. This CDR3 is built from 15 residues. Germline V gene sequence: CDR1 SGHVS, CDR2 FNYEAQ. The CDR3 loop is CASSPTSGSYNEQFF. The CDR3 DNA follows: TGTGCCAGCAGCCCTACTAGCGGCTCCTACAATGAGCAGTTCTTC.

The V gene is TRBV3-1 (or the pseudogene TRBV3-2), the J gene TRBJ2-7; 9 positions agree with TRBD1. V dropped 4 bases and J dropped 1; count of bases not matched to a gene: 5. CDR1 and CDR2 (germline): LGHDT, YNNKEL (reference sequence). This CDR3 has 15 residues. In DNA, the CDR3 is TGTGCCAGCAGCCCCGGGGGGACAGGGTCCTACGAGCAGTACTTC. It specifies CASSPGGTGSYEQYF.

J is TRBJ2-1 and V is TRBV11-2; a weak D match, TRBD2 (6 bases). Germline CDR1 and CDR2: SGHAT and FQNNGV. The germline V and J ends were trimmed by 1 base and 4 bases, with 11 bases remaining between them. The CDR3 extends over 15 amino acids. The CDR3 region is CASSLVAGLYNEQFF. The CDR3 region has the DNA TGTGCCAGCAGCTTAGTCGCGGGACTGTACAATGAGCAGTTCTTC.

CDR3 sequence: CATTSGGRYEQYF. The CDR3 DNA reads as TGTGCCACCACTAGCGGGGGGCGATACGAGCAGTACTTC. The chain joins TRBV6-5 to TRBJ2-7; 12 bases fit TRBD2. The ends lost 10 bases at V and 4 bases at J; junction bases unmatched: 5. CDR1 MNHEY and CDR2 SVGAGI come from the germline V gene. This CDR3 is 13 amino acids long.

J is TRBJ1-2 and V is TRBV3-1 (or the pseudogene TRBV3-2); D perhaps matches TRBD1 (5 bases). The germline gives CDR1 LGHDT, CDR2 YNNKEL (reference sequence). The CDR3 loop spans 15 amino acids. The V end was cut by 4 bases, the J end by 3 bases, with 15 bases between. Here the CDR3 DNA reads TGTGCCAGCAGCCCAATAGTAGGGGCGTACTATGGCTACACCTTC. Its translation is CASSPIVGAYYGYTF.

V is TRBV5-6 and J is TRBJ2-5; 10 bases match TRBD2. CDR1 SGHDT and CDR2 YYEEEE come from the germline V gene. This CDR3 spans 16 amino acids. The V gene end was trimmed by 2 bases and the J gene end by 6 bases; junction bases not matched to a gene: 10. The CDR3 loop reads CASSFSPSGSMKTQYF. The CDR3 bases are TGTGCCAGCAGCTTTAGTCCTAGCGGGAGTATGAAGACCCAGTACTTC.

J is TRBJ2-7 and V is TRBV21-1; the DNA was not used to check the table's D call, TRBD2. TRBV21-1 is a documented pseudogene. The CDR3 loop spans 12 amino acids. Here the CDR3 reads CASSKLLPEQYF. As DNA, the CDR3 is TGTGCCAGCAGCAAACTCCTCCCCGAGCAGTACTTC.

V usage is TRBV27 and J usage is TRBJ2-3, with 12 bases fitting TRBD1. This CDR3 contains 16 residues. Trimming took 5 bases from V and 2 from J; bases not matched to a gene: 5. Per the germline V gene, CDR1 is MNHEY and CDR2 is SMNVEV (reference sequence). Written as DNA, the CDR3 is TGTGCCAGCAGTCCGGGACAGGGGGCATTCACAGATACGCAGTATTTT. This translates into CASSPGQGAFTDTQYF.

The chain couples TRBV19 to TRBJ2-1; 11 bases agree with TRBD2. The V and J ends lost 3 bases and 7 bases, in that order; junction bases with no gene match: 8. CDR3 length equals 16 residues. In germline, CDR1 is LNHDA, CDR2 SQIVND (reference sequence). The CDR3 sequence: CASSIFGSGGGNEQFF. CDR3 bases: TGTGCCAGTAGTATTTTTGGTAGCGGGGGGGGAAATGAGCAGTTCTTC.

This sequence joins TRBV7-8 and TRBJ2-1; 10 bases align to TRBD2. V was clipped by 6 bases and J by 9 bases; unmatched bases: 8. CDR1 is SGHVS and CDR2 is FQNEAQ in the germline V gene. The length of the CDR3 is 14 residues. CDR3 protein: CASRERGGPVEQFF. For the CDR3, the DNA is TGTGCCAGCAGGGAGCGGGGGGGACCTGTTGAGCAGTTCTTC.

The chain links TRBV7-3 to TRBJ2-5; no reliable D call. The germline V gene has CDR1 SGHTA and CDR2 FQGTGA. Between the trimmed V and J ends, which lost 0 bases and 5 bases, there was a span of 10 bases. The length of the CDR3 is 14 residues. CDR3 sequence (DNA): TGTGCCAGCAGCTTAACGGGTGTAGCCGAGACCCAGTACTTC. Translation gives CASSLTGVAETQYF. The variable domain in full, with the rest retrieved from reference TRBV7-3 and TRBJ2-5, is GAGVSQTPSNKVTEKGKYVELRCDPISGHTALYWYRQSLGQGPEFLIYFQGTGAADDSGLPNDRFFAVRPEGSVSTLKIQRTERGDSAVYLCASSLTGVAETQYFGPGTRLLVL.

The rearrangement uses TRBV6-6 and TRBJ2-2; 9 bases match TRBD1. CDR3 size: 15 residues. V was pared by 7 bases and J by 0 bases, with 3 bases of the junction left unmatched. The germline gives CDR1 MNHNY, CDR2 SVGAGI (reference sequence). The CDR3 reads CASKTGGTNTGELFF. The CDR3 DNA follows: TGTGCCAGCAAAACAGGGGGCACGAACACCGGGGAGCTGTTTTTT.

The chain uses TRBV27 and TRBJ2-7; 10 nucleotides agree with TRBD2. The CDR3 runs to 15 residues. V gave up 6 bases and J gave up 4 bases; unmatched junction bases: 9. Looked up from germline, CDR1 is MNHEY and CDR2 is SMNVEV (reference sequence). Written as DNA, the CDR3 is TGTGCCAGCAGCATCCCGGGACTAGCGCGGTACGAGCAGTACTTC. This codes for CASSIPGLARYEQYF.

This clone was seen many times. The rearrangement links TRBV19 to TRBJ2-1; 7 nucleotides align to TRBD1. Trimming removed 1 base from V and 8 bases from J; junction bases left unmatched: 8. The CDR3 loop spans 15 amino acids. Germline V CDR1 and CDR2: LNHDA, SQIVND (reference sequence). CDR3 nucleotides: TGTGCCAGTAGTATAGCGGGCAGGGGGTTCGATGAGCAGTTCTTC. Its translation is CASSIAGRGFDEQFF.

V usage is TRBV4-1 and J usage is TRBJ1-5; D possibly corresponds to TRBD1 (5 bases). This CDR3 is 15 amino acids long. Per the germline V gene, CDR1 is MGHRA and CDR2 is YSYEKL. V lost 2 bases and J 8 bases, leaving 16 bases between the germline ends. The CDR3 coding sequence is TGCGCCAGCAGCCAATGGAACGGGGGTAGGGAGCCCCAGCATTTT. It encodes CASSQWNGGREPQHF.

With regard to this clone: The germline gene is not matched at one end of the junction; a read error may be the cause. V gene TRBV7-7 combines with J gene TRBJ2-3; 14 nucleotides line up with TRBD2. Germline V gene lookup returns CDR1 SSHAT and CDR2 FNYEAQ (reference sequence). The CDR3 is 16 amino acids. CDR3 nucleotide sequence: TGTGCTAGCAGTAGAGGACTAGCGGGAGGATCTGATACGCAGTATTTT. It encodes CASSRGLAGGSDTQYF. The entire variable domain, with the rest obtained from reference TRBV7-7 and TRBJ2-3, is as follows: GAGVSQSPRYKVTKRGQDVTLRCDPISSHATLYWYQQALGQGPEFLTYFNYEAQPDKSGLPSDRFSAERPEGSISTLTIQRTEQRDSAMYRCASSRGLAGGSDTQYFGPGTRLTVL.

The chain recombines TRBV2 with TRBJ1-6, with 7 bases fitting TRBD1. The CDR3 runs 15 residues. Germline loops: CDR1 SNHLY, CDR2 FYNNEI. V dropped 6 bases and J dropped 4; count of bases not matched to a gene: 6. The CDR3 protein is CASRARGQYNSPLHF. The CDR3 nucleotides read TGTGCCAGCAGGGCTCGGGGACAGTATAATTCACCCCTCCACTTT.

This rearrangement joins TRBV5-4 to TRBJ1-2; D possibly corresponds to TRBD1 (6 bases). The CDR3 spans 13 residues. The germline V gene encodes CDR1 SGHNT and CDR2 YYREEE (reference sequence). The V end lost 2 bases, the J end lost 1 base, and 6 bases lay between the germline ends. This chain's CDR3 is CASSLQGNYGYTF. The CDR3, as DNA: TGTGCCAGCAGCTTACAGGGTAACTATGGCTACACCTTC.